This T cell receptor beta chain is from a study of blood T cell repertoires in COVID-19. Study-wide context: Material from acute and convalescent COVID-19 was sourced from the United States, Italy and Spain.

V dropped 3 bases and J dropped 0; count of bases not matched to a gene: 5. The germline CDR1 and CDR2 sequences are SGHRS and YFSETQ. This CDR3 region has 16 residues. Data came from immunoSEQ multiplex PCR; TCRdb stores just in-frame clones and leaves some out. The data contain 200,000 to 300,000 clones, around 90% of them singletons. This sequence joins TRBV5-1 and TRBJ2-3; 9 bases line up with TRBD2. The sample taken for sequencing was peripheral blood. The receptor was derived from a woman aged 40 to 50 with acute or convalescent COVID-19. CDR3 nucleotide sequence: TGCGCCAGCAGCTGGGGGACTAGCCCTAGCACAGATACGCAGTATTTT. Protein: CASSWGTSPSTDTQYF.